In its sample, the clone carrying this T cell receptor (beta chain) was seen a few times. Its antigen is currently unknown. Possible read error: a much larger clone is one base away. This CDR3 is 16 amino acids long. This specimen comes from a study of breast tumors, draining lymph nodes, adjacent tissues. One entry per CDR3 protein results from TCRdb running MiXCR on the multiplex PCR reads. The profile shows fewer than 200,000 distinct CDR3 sequences, 33% of them singletons. Axillary draining lymph nodes of breast cancer patients supplied the node samples. Study-wide results and caveats: Compared with lymph nodes, tumors were less diverse; compared with nontumor tissue, more. Compared with basal-like, luminal-like tumors shared significantly more repertoire with nontumor tissue. Data fit most tumor T cells coming from lymph node, expanding in tumor. Tumor T cell lymph node origin was a supported hypothesis, not proven.

This TCR was recovered from a female donor with breast cancer. Some clones in this sample may be carry-over from other donors' samples. This chain joins TRBV12-3 or TRBV12-4 and TRBJ2-7, with a possible D match to TRBD1 (6 bases). The sequenced sample consisted of axillary lymph node tissue. The CDR3, as DNA: TGTGCCTGCAGTTTCGGGGTCTCTGGGACAACCAAGAGTCGGTACTTC. Its translation is CACSFGVSGTTKSRYF.